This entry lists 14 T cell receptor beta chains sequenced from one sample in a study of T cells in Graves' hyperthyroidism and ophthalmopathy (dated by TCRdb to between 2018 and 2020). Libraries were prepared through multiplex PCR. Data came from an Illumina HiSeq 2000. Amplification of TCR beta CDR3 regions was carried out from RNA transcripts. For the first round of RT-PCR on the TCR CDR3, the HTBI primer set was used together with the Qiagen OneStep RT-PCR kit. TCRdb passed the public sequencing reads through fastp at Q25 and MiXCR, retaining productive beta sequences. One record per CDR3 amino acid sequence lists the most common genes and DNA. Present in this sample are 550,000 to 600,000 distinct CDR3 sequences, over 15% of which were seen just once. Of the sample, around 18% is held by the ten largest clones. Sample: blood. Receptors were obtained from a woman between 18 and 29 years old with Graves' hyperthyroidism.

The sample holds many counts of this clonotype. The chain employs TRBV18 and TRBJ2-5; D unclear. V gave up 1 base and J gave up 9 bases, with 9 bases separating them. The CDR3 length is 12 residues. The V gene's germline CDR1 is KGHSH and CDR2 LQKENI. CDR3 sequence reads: CASSPRVKAQYF. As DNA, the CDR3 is TGTGCCAGCTCACCACGGGTGAAGGCCCAGTACTTC.

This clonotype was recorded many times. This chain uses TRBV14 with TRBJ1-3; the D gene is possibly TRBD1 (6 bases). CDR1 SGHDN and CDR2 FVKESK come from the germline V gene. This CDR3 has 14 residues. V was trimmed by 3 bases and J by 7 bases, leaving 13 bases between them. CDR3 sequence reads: CASSQDSLGNTIYF. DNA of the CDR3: TGTGCCAGCAGCCAGGACAGTCTTGGGAACACCATATATTTT.

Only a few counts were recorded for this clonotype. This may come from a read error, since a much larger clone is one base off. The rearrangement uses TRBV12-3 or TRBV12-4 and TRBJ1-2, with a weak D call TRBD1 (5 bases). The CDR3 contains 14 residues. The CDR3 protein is CVSRMTDPNYGYTF. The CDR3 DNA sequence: TGTGTCAGCAGGATGACAGATCCTAACTATGGCTACACCTTC.

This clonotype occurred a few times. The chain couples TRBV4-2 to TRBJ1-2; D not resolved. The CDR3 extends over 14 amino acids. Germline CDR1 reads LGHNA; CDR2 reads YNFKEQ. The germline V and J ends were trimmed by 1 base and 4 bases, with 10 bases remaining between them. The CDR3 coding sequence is TGTGCCAGCAGCCAAGGGGGTGACACCTATGGCTACACCTTC. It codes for CASSQGGDTYGYTF.

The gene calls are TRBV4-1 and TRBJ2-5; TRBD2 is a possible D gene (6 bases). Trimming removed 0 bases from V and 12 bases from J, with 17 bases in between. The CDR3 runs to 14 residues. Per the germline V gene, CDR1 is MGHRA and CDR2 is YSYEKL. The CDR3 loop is CASSQDKGSEGKYF. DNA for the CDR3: TGCGCCAGCAGCCAAGATAAAGGGTCGGAGGGGAAGTACTTC.

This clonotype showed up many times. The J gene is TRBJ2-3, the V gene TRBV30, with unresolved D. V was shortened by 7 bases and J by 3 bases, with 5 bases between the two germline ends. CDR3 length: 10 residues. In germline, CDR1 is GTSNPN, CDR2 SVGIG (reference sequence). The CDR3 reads CALSTDTQYF. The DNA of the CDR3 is TGTGCCTTAAGTACAGATACGCAGTATTTT. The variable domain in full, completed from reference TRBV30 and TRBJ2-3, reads SQTIHQWPATLVQPVGSPLSLECTVEGTSNPNLYWYRQAAGRGLQLLFYSVGIGQISSEVPQNLSASRPQDRQFILSSKKLLLSDSGFYLCALSTDTQYFGPGTRLTVL.

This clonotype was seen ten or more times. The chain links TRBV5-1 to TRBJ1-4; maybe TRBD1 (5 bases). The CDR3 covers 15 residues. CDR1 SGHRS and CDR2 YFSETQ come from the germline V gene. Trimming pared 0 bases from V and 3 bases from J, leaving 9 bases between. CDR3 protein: CASSLGSGPNEKLFF. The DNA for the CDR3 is TGCGCCAGCAGCTTGGGATCGGGGCCTAATGAAAAACTGTTTTTT.

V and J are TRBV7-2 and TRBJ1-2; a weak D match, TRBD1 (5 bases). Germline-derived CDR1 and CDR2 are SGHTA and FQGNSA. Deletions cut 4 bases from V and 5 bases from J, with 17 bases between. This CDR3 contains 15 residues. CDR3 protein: CASSSMSTERYGYTF. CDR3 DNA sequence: TGTGCCAGCAGCTCGATGTCGACAGAAAGATATGGCTACACCTTC. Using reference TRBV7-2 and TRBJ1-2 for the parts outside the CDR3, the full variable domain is GAGVSQSPSNKVTEKGKDVELRCDPISGHTALYWYRQSLGQGLEFLIYFQGNSAPDKSGLPSDRFSAERTGGSVSTLTIQRTQQEDSAVYLCASSSMSTERYGYTFGSGTRLTVV.

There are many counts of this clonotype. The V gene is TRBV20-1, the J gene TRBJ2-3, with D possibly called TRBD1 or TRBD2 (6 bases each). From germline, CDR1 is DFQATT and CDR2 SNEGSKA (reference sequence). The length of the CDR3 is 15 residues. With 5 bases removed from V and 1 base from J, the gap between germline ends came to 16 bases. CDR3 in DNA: TGCAGTGCTTCTTTACGGGGGCAGGGCACAGATACGCAGTATTTT. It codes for CSASLRGQGTDTQYF.

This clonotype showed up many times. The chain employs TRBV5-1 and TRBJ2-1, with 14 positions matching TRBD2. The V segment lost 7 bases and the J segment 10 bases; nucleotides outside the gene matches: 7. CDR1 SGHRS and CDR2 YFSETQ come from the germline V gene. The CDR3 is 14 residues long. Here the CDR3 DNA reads TGCGCCAGCGGGACTAGCGGGAGTATTTTCGAGCAGTTCTTC. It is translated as CASGTSGSIFEQFF.

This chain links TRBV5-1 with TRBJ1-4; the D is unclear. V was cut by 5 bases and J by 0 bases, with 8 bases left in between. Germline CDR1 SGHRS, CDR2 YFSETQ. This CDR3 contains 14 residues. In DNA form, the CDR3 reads TGCGCCAGCAGACTTATACCAACTAATGAAAAACTGTTTTTT. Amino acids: CASRLIPTNEKLFF.

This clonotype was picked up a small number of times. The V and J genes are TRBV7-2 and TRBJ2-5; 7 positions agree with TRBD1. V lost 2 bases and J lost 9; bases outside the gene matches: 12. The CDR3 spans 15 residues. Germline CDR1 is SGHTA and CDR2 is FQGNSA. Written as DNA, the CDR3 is TGTGCCAGCAGCTTATCAGGGGGACCCCAACGGGCCCAGTACTTC. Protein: CASSLSGGPQRAQYF.

The CDR3 protein is CASQGGLVSEQFF. The CDR3 DNA reads TGTGCCAGCCAGGGGGGACTAGTTAGTGAGCAGTTCTTC. This chain uses TRBV5-4 with TRBJ2-1; perhaps TRBD2 as D (8 bases). Germline values: CDR1 SGHNT, CDR2 YYREEE (reference sequence). V gave up 7 bases and J gave up 9 bases, with 17 bases separating them. CDR3 length equals 13 residues.

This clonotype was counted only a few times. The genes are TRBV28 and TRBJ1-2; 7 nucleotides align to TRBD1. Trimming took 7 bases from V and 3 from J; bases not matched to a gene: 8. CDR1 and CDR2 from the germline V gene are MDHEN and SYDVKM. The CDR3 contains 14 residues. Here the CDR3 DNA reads TGTGCCAGCAAGTTGGACAGGCTAGACTATGGCTACACCTTC. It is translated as CASKLDRLDYGYTF.